The TCR beta chain described here comes from a study of blood T cells in healthy people across ages. Total RNA was extracted at no less than 6 micrograms per sample. A second 7 to 11 cycle PCR used barcoded and J-beta primers. With 12 random nucleotides, a template-switch adaptor tagged each individual cDNA molecule. TCRdb reanalysed the 5' RACE reads using MiXCR and keeps one entry per CDR3 protein. The sample lists around 600,000 distinct CDR3 sequences, around half seen once, with about 26% in the top ten. The material sequenced was blood. The TCR originated in a man of 80 years or more in good health.

In nucleotides, the CDR3 is TGTGCCAGCAGACAGCCAGGCGGAACTACTAGCTATGGCTACACCTTC. Protein sequence: CASRQPGGTTSYGYTF. The gene calls are TRBV28 and TRBJ1-2; D call uncertain. CDR3 length: 16 residues. CDR1 and CDR2 (germline): MDHEN, SYDVKM. Trimming removed 6 bases at V and 4 bases at J, with 21 bases between.